This TCR beta chain was found in a study of CD8 T cells in ankylosing spondylitis. Points from the study as a whole: Ankylosing spondylitis blood appeared to carry a characteristic TCR beta motif of 7 or 8 highly homologous variants. As reported, disease-linked clones showed significant enrichment in matched ankylosing spondylitis synovial fluid.

One entry per CDR3 protein, called by TCRdb with MiXCR from the 5' RACE reads. Found here are 250,000 or so distinct CDR3 sequences, around 25% of them singletons; the top ten hold about 0.6%. Germline CDR1 SGHVS, CDR2 FNYEAQ. The CDR3 is 15 residues long. V lost 5 bases and J lost 7; bases outside the gene matches: 7. This clonotype turned up a few times. Its cognate antigen is unknown. The V and J genes are TRBV7-6 and TRBJ1-6; TRBD1 matches at 8 bases. The TCR originated in a male donor with ankylosing spondylitis or in good health (not recorded which). Sequencing was performed on blood, either unsorted or a sorted T cell fraction (not recorded which). In DNA, the CDR3 is TGTGCCAGCAGCCCACGGACAGGGAGCAATTCACCCCTCCACTTT. It codes for CASSPRTGSNSPLHF.